A selection of T cell receptor beta chains follows, all from one sample in a study of T-cell reconstitution after alpha-beta-depleted transplantation in children. TCRdb reprocessed the PCR reads with MiXCR, giving one entry per CDR3 protein. The table lists 600,000 to 700,000 distinct CDR3 sequences, 16% of them singletons, with around 0.96% in the top ten. The source material was PBMCs from the stem cell graft donor, sampled from the stem cell graft. The receptors were gathered from a human donor who donated a stem cell graft to a child with acute myeloid leukemia. Each CDR3 is given with its conserved first and last residue. A D gene is named only where the DNA matches it firmly. Where a row states a size, it is once, few, many or the class of an expanded clone; other rows omit it.

.,TRBV4-3,TRBJ1-1,.,CASSQEKTMGTEAFF,TGCGCCAGCAGCCAAGAAAAGACAATGGGCACTGAAGCTTTCTTT
many,TRBV11-2,TRBJ2-1,TRBD2,CASSLSSFPGGLYNEQFF,TGTGCCAGCAGCTTGTCTAGCTTTCCGGGGGGTTTATACAATGAGCAGTTCTTC
few,TRBV25-1,TRBJ2-2,.,CASSESSAGTNTGELFF,TGTGCCAGCAGTGAATCTAGCGCCGGAACGAACACCGGGGAGCTGTTTTTT
many,TRBV20-1,TRBJ1-5,TRBD1,CSARDLRQGDYSNQPQHF,TGCAGTGCTAGAGATCTTAGACAGGGAGACTATAGCAATCAGCCCCAGCATTTT
.,TRBV6-4,TRBJ2-6,TRBD1,CTSRRPGQSVSGANVLTF,TGTACCAGCCGCCGACCGGGACAGTCAGTCTCTGGGGCCAACGTCCTGACTTTC
many,TRBV12-3/TRBV12-4,TRBJ1-6,.,CASSFRGPQPLHF,TGTGCCAGCAGTTTCAGGGGACCCCAGCCCCTCCACTTT
.,TRBV5-1,TRBJ2-3,TRBD1,CASSLVGTGVPDTQYF,TGCGCCAGCAGCTTGGTAGGGACAGGGGTTCCAGATACGCAGTATTTT
many,TRBV4-3,TRBJ1-1,TRBD1,CASSRGLMTEAFF,TGCGCCAGCAGCAGGGGGCTGATGACTGAAGCTTTCTTT
.,TRBV4-3,TRBJ2-7,.,CASSHEYRPGVDEQYF,TGCGCCAGCAGCCACGAATACCGCCCCGGGGTTGACGAGCAGTACTTC
.,TRBV7-9,TRBJ1-4,TRBD1,CASSYDREAGKLFF,TGTGCCAGCAGCTACGACAGGGAGGCCGGAAAACTGTTTTTT
.,TRBV6-5,TRBJ2-2,.,CASSYRSQLTGELFF,TGTGCCAGCAGTTACCGCTCACAACTCACCGGGGAGCTGTTTTTT
many,TRBV7-2,TRBJ1-6,.,CASSLEAAGRSPLHF,TGTGCCAGCAGCTTAGAAGCGGCAGGGAGGTCACCCCTCCACTTT
many,TRBV7-2,TRBJ1-6,TRBD1,CASRLDRVVSPLHF,TGTGCCAGCAGACTGGACAGGGTTGTTTCACCCCTCCACTTT
few,TRBV9,TRBJ1-2,TRBD1,CASSVGVGGIGYTF,TGTGCCAGCAGCGTAGGTGTAGGGGGCATCGGCTACACCTTC
.,TRBV6-1,TRBJ1-2,.,CASSLRGRSSYGYTF,TGTGCCAGCAGCCTTCGGGGGCGTTCGTCTTATGGCTACACCTTC
.,TRBV15,TRBJ1-6,.,CATSRQGDNSPLHF,TGTGCCACCAGCAGGCAGGGTGATAATTCACCCCTCCACTTT
.,TRBV11-3,TRBJ1-6,.,CASSLAGAYNSPLHF,TGTGCCAGCAGCTTAGCCGGGGCCTATAATTCACCCCTCCACTTT
.,TRBV2,TRBJ2-5,.,CASRYGVQETQYF,TGTGCCAGCAGATACGGGGTCCAAGAGACCCAGTACTTC
few,TRBV12-3/TRBV12-4,TRBJ2-3,TRBD2,CASSAGGPDTQYF,TGTGCCAGTTCGGCGGGGGGGCCAGATACGCAGTATTTT
.,TRBV28,TRBJ1-5,.,CASNRDWGSNQPQHF,TGTGCCAGCAATAGGGACTGGGGAAGCAATCAGCCCCAGCATTTT
.,TRBV20-1,TRBJ1-3,.,CSVRGLSPSGNTIYF,TGCAGTGTTAGGGGCCTTTCTCCCTCTGGAAACACCATATATTTT
.,TRBV12-3/TRBV12-4,TRBJ1-5,.,CASSLQGQSQPQHF,TGTGCCAGCAGCCTACAGGGTCAAAGTCAGCCCCAGCATTTT
.,TRBV20-1,TRBJ2-3,TRBD2,CSARDPGTSGGGDTQYF,TGCAGTGCTAGAGACCCCGGGACTAGCGGGGGCGGGGATACGCAGTATTTT
few,TRBV6-1,TRBJ2-2,.,CATLATRLTGELFF,TGTGCCACCCTGGCGACTAGACTTACCGGGGAGCTGTTTTTT
many,TRBV20-1,TRBJ2-3,.,CSARKWYTDTQYF,TGCAGTGCTAGGAAGTGGTACACAGATACGCAGTATTTT
.,TRBV25-1,TRBJ2-1,.,CASSELGQARTYNEQFF,TGTGCCAGCAGTGAATTAGGGCAGGCTCGAACCTACAATGAGCAGTTCTTC
.,TRBV5-6,TRBJ1-2,.,CASSVEGQGLGYTF,TGTGCCAGCTCCGTCGAAGGTCAGGGGCTTGGCTACACCTTC
.,TRBV3-1,TRBJ2-3,TRBD2,CASSPGLAASTDTQYF,TGTGCCAGCAGCCCCGGACTAGCGGCTAGCACAGATACGCAGTATTTT
.,TRBV7-2,TRBJ1-5,TRBD1,CASRPQGFNQPQHF,TGTGCCAGCAGACCACAGGGGTTCAATCAGCCCCAGCATTTT
few,TRBV4-2,TRBJ1-1,.,CASSQGTDGNTEAFF,TGTGCCAGCAGCCAAGGGACTGATGGGAACACTGAAGCTTTCTTT
.,TRBV7-2,TRBJ1-5,TRBD1,CASSVQGRRNQPQHF,TGTGCCAGCAGCGTACAGGGGAGACGCAATCAGCCCCAGCATTTT
.,TRBV12-3/TRBV12-4,TRBJ2-3,.,CASRPKWRADTQYF,TGTGCCAGCAGGCCAAAATGGAGGGCAGATACGCAGTATTTT
.,TRBV20-1,TRBJ2-7,.,CSASRGPQEQYF,TGCAGTGCTAGCCGAGGGCCCCAGGAGCAGTACTTC
many,TRBV20-1,TRBJ2-1,TRBD2,CSARGTSGYNEQFF,TGCAGTGCTAGAGGGACTAGCGGATACAATGAGCAGTTCTTC
many,TRBV20-1,TRBJ2-1,TRBD2,CSARETSRTEQFF,TGCAGTGCTAGGGAGACTAGCCGCACTGAGCAGTTCTTC
.,TRBV7-2,TRBJ2-5,.,CASSSRISETQYF,TGTGCCAGCAGCTCTAGGATCTCAGAGACCCAGTACTTC
few,TRBV5-6,TRBJ2-4,TRBD1,CASSAETGAPWYF,TGTGCCAGCAGCGCTGAGACAGGGGCCCCCTGGTACTTC
many,TRBV20-1,TRBJ2-5,TRBD2,CSARVAGEQETQYF,TGCAGTGCTAGAGTAGCGGGGGAACAAGAGACCCAGTACTTC
.,TRBV9,TRBJ2-3,.,CASSVLSTDTQYF,TGTGCCAGCAGCGTACTAAGCACAGATACGCAGTATTTT
many,TRBV20-1,TRBJ1-1,TRBD1,CSARDQQGVRTTEAFF,TGCAGTGCTAGAGATCAACAGGGGGTACGAACCACTGAAGCTTTCTTT
.,TRBV5-1,TRBJ2-3,TRBD1,CASSQGQGSGLDTQYF,TGCGCCAGCAGCCAGGGACAGGGTTCGGGTTTGGATACGCAGTATTTT
.,TRBV18,TRBJ2-7,TRBD1,CASSPLPDRDYEQYF,TGTGCCAGCTCACCACTTCCGGACAGGGATTACGAGCAGTACTTC
.,TRBV15,TRBJ2-7,TRBD1,CATRRDTGQGFYEQYF,TGTGCCACCAGAAGAGATACCGGACAGGGTTTCTACGAGCAGTACTTC
many,TRBV15,TRBJ2-2,.,CATNRVEDTGELFF,TGTGCCACCAATAGGGTCGAAGACACCGGGGAGCTGTTTTTT
few,TRBV24-1,TRBJ2-3,.,CATSDLTGGERDTQYF,TGTGCCACCAGTGACTTGACAGGCGGAGAACGGGATACGCAGTATTTT
.,TRBV20-1,TRBJ2-5,TRBD2,CSASILAIETQYF,TGCAGTGCTAGTATACTAGCGATTGAGACCCAGTACTTC
few,TRBV18,TRBJ2-7,TRBD1,CASSIGTENYEQYF,TGTGCCAGCTCAATCGGGACAGAGAACTACGAGCAGTACTTC
.,TRBV18,TRBJ2-6,TRBD1,CASSPTTGEISGANVLTF,TGTGCCAGCTCACCAACTACAGGGGAAATCTCTGGGGCCAACGTCCTGACTTTC
many,TRBV20-1,TRBJ2-1,TRBD1,CSAPRTGGANEQFF,TGCAGTGCCCCTCGGACAGGTGGAGCAAATGAGCAGTTCTTC
.,TRBV4-3,TRBJ1-2,.,CASSQGALWGYTF,TGCGCCAGCAGCCAAGGGGCCCTCTGGGGCTACACCTTC
.,TRBV5-1,TRBJ2-5,TRBD2,CASSPGRTSGIQETQYF,TGCGCCAGCAGCCCCGGCCGGACTAGCGGTATACAAGAGACCCAGTACTTC
many,TRBV5-1,TRBJ2-1,TRBD2,CASSPGTSGVDEQFF,TGCGCCAGCAGCCCCGGGACTAGCGGGGTCGATGAGCAGTTCTTC
many,TRBV24-1,TRBJ1-2,.,CATSDSGSGGRVTF,TGTGCCACCAGTGATTCGGGGTCGGGAGGACGCGTCACCTTC
few,TRBV4-1,TRBJ1-2,TRBD1,CASSHDRVLNYGYTF,TGCGCCAGCAGCCATGACAGGGTCCTTAACTATGGCTACACCTTC
many,TRBV5-6,TRBJ2-4,.,CASSLEGVSDVYF,TGTGCCAGCAGCTTGGAAGGAGTCTCGGACGTGTACTTC